This T cell receptor (beta chain) was found in a study of blood T cell repertoires in COVID-19. For the study at large: There were acute and convalescent COVID-19 samples, and they came from the United States, Italy and Spain. From T cells, B-cell-depleted T cells, or PBMCs came the material, which was cDNA or gDNA.

The data were produced by immunoSEQ multiplex PCR, yet TCRdb's version contains in-frame clones alone and is incomplete. The sample comprises a few hundred thousand clones, around three quarters of which are singletons, and around 7.7% rests with the top ten. The V and J ends lost 4 bases and 0 bases respectively, with 14 bases between them. This CDR3 has 16 amino acids. Germline V gene sequence: CDR1 SGHRS, CDR2 YFSETQ. This clone was seen once. The sequenced sample consisted of peripheral blood. The TCR comes from a woman in her sixties or seventies with acute or convalescent COVID-19. V is TRBV5-1 and J is TRBJ2-1, with unresolved D. CDR3 nucleotides: TGCGCCAGCAGCCCCTCCACTAAGAGCTCCTACAATGAGCAGTTCTTC. As protein: CASSPSTKSSYNEQFF.